This is a list of T cell receptor beta chains from one sample in a study of metastatic and nonmetastatic thyroid tumors. Through MiXCR, TCRdb re-clonotyped the PCR reads. The repertoire has about 16,000 clones, 23% of them found once; the top ten carry 7.7%. Sequences were obtained from tumor tissue. The source of these receptors is a female donor with papillary thyroid cancer or a benign thyroid nodule (not recorded which). Some clones in this sample may be carry-over from other donors' samples. Each CDR3 is given with its conserved first and last residue. A D gene is named only where the DNA matches it firmly. Not every row has a clone size; where given, it reads once, few, many or a size class.

D gene | J gene | clone size | V gene | CDR3 DNA | CDR3 protein
. | TRBJ2-7 | many | TRBV5-6 | TGTGCCAGCAGCTTGTTCGGCGACGAGCAGTACTTC | CASSLFGDEQYF
TRBD1 | TRBJ1-5 | many | TRBV20-1 | TGCAGTGCTAAACCGGGACAGGGTGGGCAGCCCCAGCATTTT | CSAKPGQGGQPQHF
TRBD2 | TRBJ2-1 | few | TRBV3-1 | TGTGCCATCATCCATGTCGCCGGACTAGCGATCTGGAATGAGCAGTTCTTC | CAIIHVAGLAIWNEQFF
. | TRBJ2-7 | many | TRBV29-1 | TGCAGCGCCCGCCGGGACTGGAGCTCCTACGAGCAGTACTTC | CSARRDWSSYEQYF
TRBD1 | TRBJ1-5 | medium-sized | TRBV28 | TGTGCCAGCAGTCCCACGGGACAGAGAAGCAATCAGCCCCAGCATTTT | CASSPTGQRSNQPQHF
. | TRBJ1-4 | many | TRBV14 | TGTGCCAGCAGCCAGGGGCCAGGGTGGAATGAAAAACTGTTTTTT | CASSQGPGWNEKLFF
TRBD1 | TRBJ1-2 | . | TRBV20-1 | TGCAGTGCTCGACAGGGAACCTATGGCTACACCTTC | CSARQGTYGYTF
. | TRBJ2-1 | . | TRBV3-1 | TGTACCAGCAGCCAAGATTGGCTAGTGGGCTACAATGAGCAGTTCTTC | CTSSQDWLVGYNEQFF
TRBD2 | TRBJ2-3 | few | TRBV28 | TGTGCCAGCCCGCCTATTCTGACTAGCGGGAGACCAGATACGCAGTATTTT | CASPPILTSGRPDTQYF
TRBD1 | TRBJ2-7 | few | TRBV11-1 | TGTGCCAGCAGTCCTACATCCGGGACAGGGGGCATCTACGAGCAGTACTTC | CASSPTSGTGGIYEQYF
. | TRBJ2-1 | medium-sized | TRBV12-3/TRBV12-4 | TGTGCCAGCAGTAGCGGACAGACGTCCTACAATGAGCAGTTCTTC | CASSSGQTSYNEQFF
. | TRBJ2-5 | . | TRBV30 | TGTGCCTGGAGTGGCAGGGCCATACAAGAGACCCAGTACTTC | CAWSGRAIQETQYF
TRBD1 | TRBJ2-1 | few | TRBV6-4 | TGTGCCAGCAGTGACGGGACAGGGGGCAATGAGCAGTTCTTC | CASSDGTGGNEQFF
. | TRBJ2-5 | medium-sized | TRBV5-6 | TGTGCCAGCAGCTTGGACAGCCAAGAGACCCAGTACTTC | CASSLDSQETQYF
TRBD2 | TRBJ2-1 | many | TRBV20-1 | TGCAGTGCGATCGGGACTAGCGGGAGGGTCTCCTACAATGAGCAGTTCTTC | CSAIGTSGRVSYNEQFF
TRBD1 | TRBJ1-1 | medium-sized | TRBV3-1 | TGTGCCAGCAGCCTGGGGACAGGGGGCGCGACTTTCTTT | CASSLGTGGATFF
. | TRBJ2-6 | . | TRBV11-1 | TGTGCCAGCAGGAAGGGCGGAAGGTACGGTTCTGGGGCCAACTTCCTGACTTTC | CASRKGGRYGSGANFLTF
TRBD1 | TRBJ1-2 | once | TRBV20-1 | TGCAGTGCTAGCATGGACGGGACAGGCTATGGCTACACCTTC | CSASMDGTGYGYTF
. | TRBJ2-7 | . | TRBV27 | TGTGCCAGCAGTTCCGGGTCGGGACCGACGCCTTACGAGCAGTACTTC | CASSSGSGPTPYEQYF
. | TRBJ2-7 | . | TRBV6-6 | TGTGCCAGCAGTTACCCCGGGGGCGAGCAGTACTTC | CASSYPGGEQYF
. | TRBJ1-6 | . | TRBV18 | TGTGCCAGCACAGACAGACATAATTCACCCCTCCACTTT | CASTDRHNSPLHF
TRBD1 | TRBJ1-1 | many | TRBV5-5 | TGTGCCAGCAGCGGGACAGGGCAAAACACTGAAGCTTTCTTT | CASSGTGQNTEAFF
TRBD1 | TRBJ1-1 | once | TRBV3-1 | TGTGCCAGCAGCCTCCGGGACAGGGTGCGTAACACTGAAGCTTTCTTT | CASSLRDRVRNTEAFF
TRBD2 | TRBJ2-1 | medium-sized | TRBV6-1 | TGTGCCAGCAGTGAAGAGGCGGGGGGCTCCTACAATGAGCAGTTCTTC | CASSEEAGGSYNEQFF
. | TRBJ2-1 | . | TRBV11-3 | TGTGCCAGCAGCTTAGGTCGAGAGCAGTTCTTC | CASSLGREQFF
. | TRBJ1-5 | medium-sized | TRBV19 | TGTGCCAGTAGTATGGGCTCGTGGGATCAGCCCCAGCATTTT | CASSMGSWDQPQHF